The rows below give T cell receptor beta chains drawn from one sample of a study of T and B cells in COVID-19 patients. TCRdb recomputed calls from the multiplex PCR reads with MiXCR, one row per CDR3 protein. The sample holds around 21,000 distinct CDR3 sequences, 30% to 35% seen once. Sample: blood. The receptors shown here come from a human donor who had recovered from COVID-19. Both conserved end residues are part of each CDR3. A D gene is named only where the DNA matches it firmly.

CASSLTGENTEAFF,TRBV6-1,TRBD1
CASSTQGGYQPQHF,TRBV19,-
CASSKPRDRVSDEAFF,TRBV5-6,TRBD1
CASSYRGPSEQFF,TRBV21-1,-
CACSLGGYGYTF,TRBV6-1,-
CASSPTVAGDQPQHF,TRBV18,-
CASSLGRSYNEQFF,TRBV11-1,-
CASSIATASTDTQYF,TRBV19,-
CASGGLITDTQYF,TRBV5-1,-
CASSHRGLAGARDTQYF,TRBV25-1,TRBD2
CASSLSRGGNSPLHF,TRBV5-1,TRBD1
CASSFGGKAGGYTF,TRBV5-1,-
CASSLGDEQYF,TRBV28,-
CASSLTGEPPQHF,TRBV5-6,-
CASVGTSGFAGELFF,TRBV6-5,TRBD2
CASSPLTGNYGYTF,TRBV6-1,TRBD1
CASSITIVLGYTF,TRBV19,-
CASSPIGERGAYPSYNEQFF,TRBV7-9,TRBD2
CASSLSLVNTQYF,TRBV9,-
CASSLVSGGAEYEQYF,TRBV5-1,TRBD2
CASSLSTGGSPLHF,TRBV12-3/TRBV12-4,-
CASRRGADSSGYTF,TRBV6-5,-
CASSYRHGGRNTGELFF,TRBV6-5,-
CASNHRLNTEAFF,TRBV6-5,-
CASSPQRDSSSEDTF,TRBV18,-
CASSSGTGRYNEQFF,TRBV10-1,TRBD1
CASGQGYGYTF,TRBV6-5,TRBD1
CAWSSGGRTDTQYF,TRBV30,-
CAWSVNEKLFF,TRBV30,-
CSVGAGDRSQPQHF,TRBV29-1,-
CASSLSGGLETQYF,TRBV12-3/TRBV12-4,-
CASSISGGGSPLHF,TRBV19,-
CASSLDRGDTGELFF,TRBV5-1,TRBD1
CASSLGGQGDYGYTF,TRBV11-3,TRBD1